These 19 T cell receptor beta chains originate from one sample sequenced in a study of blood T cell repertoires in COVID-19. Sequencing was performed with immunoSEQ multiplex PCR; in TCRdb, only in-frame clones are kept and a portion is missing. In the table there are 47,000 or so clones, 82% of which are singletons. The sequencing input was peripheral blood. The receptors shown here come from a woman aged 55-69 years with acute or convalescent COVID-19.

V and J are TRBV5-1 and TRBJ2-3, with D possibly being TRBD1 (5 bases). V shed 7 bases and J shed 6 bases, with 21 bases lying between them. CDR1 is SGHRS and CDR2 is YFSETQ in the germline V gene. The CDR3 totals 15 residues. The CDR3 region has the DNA TGCGCCAGCTTAGAGACTTCCTTTGGGGCCGATACGCAGTATTTT. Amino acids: CASLETSFGADTQYF.

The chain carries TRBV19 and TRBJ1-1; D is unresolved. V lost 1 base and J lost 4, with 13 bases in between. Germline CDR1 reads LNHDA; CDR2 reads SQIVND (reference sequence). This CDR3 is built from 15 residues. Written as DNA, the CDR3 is TGTGCCAGTAGTATAGCCGAGGGTATGGGCACTGAAGCTTTCTTT. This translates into CASSIAEGMGTEAFF. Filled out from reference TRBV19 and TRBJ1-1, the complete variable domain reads DGGITQSPKYLFRKEGQNVTLSCEQNLNHDAMYWYRQDPGQGLRLIYYSQIVNDFQKGDIAEGYSVSREKKESFPLTVTSAQKNPTAFYLCASSIAEGMGTEAFFGQGTRLTVV.

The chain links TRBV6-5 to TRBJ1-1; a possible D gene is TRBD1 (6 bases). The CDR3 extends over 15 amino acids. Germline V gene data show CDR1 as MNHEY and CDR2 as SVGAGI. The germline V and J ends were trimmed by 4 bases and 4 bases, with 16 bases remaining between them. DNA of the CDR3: TGTGCCAGCAGTTTTTATCGGCAGGGGAGCACTGAAGCTTTCTTT. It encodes CASSFYRQGSTEAFF.

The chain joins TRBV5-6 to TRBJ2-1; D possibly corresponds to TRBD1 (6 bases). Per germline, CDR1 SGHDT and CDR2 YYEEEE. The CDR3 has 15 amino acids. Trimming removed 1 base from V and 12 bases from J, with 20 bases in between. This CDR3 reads CASSLNLRDTFRQFF. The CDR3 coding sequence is TGTGCCAGCAGCTTGAATTTACGGGACACCTTTCGGCAGTTCTTC.

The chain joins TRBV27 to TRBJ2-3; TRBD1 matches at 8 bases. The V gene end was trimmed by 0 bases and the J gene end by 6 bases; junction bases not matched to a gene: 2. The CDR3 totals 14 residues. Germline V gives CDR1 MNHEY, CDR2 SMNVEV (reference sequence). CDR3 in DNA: TGTGCCAGCAGTTTATCGACAGGGGCGGATACGCAGTATTTT. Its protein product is CASSLSTGADTQYF.

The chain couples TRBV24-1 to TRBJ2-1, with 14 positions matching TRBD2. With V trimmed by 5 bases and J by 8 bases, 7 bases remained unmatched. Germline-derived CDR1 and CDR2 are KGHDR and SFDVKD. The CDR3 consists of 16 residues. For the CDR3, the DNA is TGTGCCACCAGTGGCATGACTAGCGGGAGGGGTCATGAGCAGTTCTTC. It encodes CATSGMTSGRGHEQFF.

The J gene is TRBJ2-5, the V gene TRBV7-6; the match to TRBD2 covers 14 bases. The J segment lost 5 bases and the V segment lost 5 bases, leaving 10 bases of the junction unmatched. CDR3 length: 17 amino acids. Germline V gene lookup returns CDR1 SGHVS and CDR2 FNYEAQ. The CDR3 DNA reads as TGTGCCAGCAGCCTTTCGACTAGCGGGAGGGCCGGGGAGACCCAGTACTTC. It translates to CASSLSTSGRAGETQYF.

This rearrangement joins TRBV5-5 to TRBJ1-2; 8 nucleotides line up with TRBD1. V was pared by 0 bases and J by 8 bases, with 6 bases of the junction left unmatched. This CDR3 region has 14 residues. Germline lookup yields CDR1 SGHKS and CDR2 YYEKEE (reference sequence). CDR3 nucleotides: TGTGCCAGCAGCTTGGACAGGACAGGGTACGGCTACACCTTC. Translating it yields CASSLDRTGYGYTF. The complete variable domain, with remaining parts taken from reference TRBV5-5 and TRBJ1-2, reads DAGVTQSPTHLIKTRGQQVTLRCSPISGHKSVSWYQQVLGQGPQFIFQYYEKEERGRGNFPDRFSARQFPNYSSELNVNALLLGDSALYLCASSLDRTGYGYTFGSGTRLTVV.

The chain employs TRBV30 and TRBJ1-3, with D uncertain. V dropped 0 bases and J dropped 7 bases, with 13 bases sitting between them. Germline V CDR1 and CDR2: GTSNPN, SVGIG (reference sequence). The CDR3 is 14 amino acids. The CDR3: CAWSVSNRRNTIYF. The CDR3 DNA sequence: TGTGCCTGGAGTGTCTCTAATCGGCGGAACACCATATATTTT.

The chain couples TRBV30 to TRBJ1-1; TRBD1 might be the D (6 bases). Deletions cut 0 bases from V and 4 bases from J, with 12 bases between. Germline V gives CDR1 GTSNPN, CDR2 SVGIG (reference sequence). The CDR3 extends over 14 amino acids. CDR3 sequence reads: CAWSVQGFATEAFF. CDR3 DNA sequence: TGTGCCTGGAGTGTACAGGGTTTTGCCACTGAAGCTTTCTTT.

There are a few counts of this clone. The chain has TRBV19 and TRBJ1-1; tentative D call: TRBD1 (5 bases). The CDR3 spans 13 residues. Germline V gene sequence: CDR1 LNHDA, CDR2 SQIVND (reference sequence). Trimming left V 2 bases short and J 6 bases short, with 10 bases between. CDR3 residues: CASSIKGQAEAFF. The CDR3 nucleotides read TGTGCCAGTAGTATAAAGGGGCAGGCTGAAGCTTTCTTT. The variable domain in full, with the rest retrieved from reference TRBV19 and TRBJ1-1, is DGGITQSPKYLFRKEGQNVTLSCEQNLNHDAMYWYRQDPGQGLRLIYYSQIVNDFQKGDIAEGYSVSREKKESFPLTVTSAQKNPTAFYLCASSIKGQAEAFFGQGTRLTVV.

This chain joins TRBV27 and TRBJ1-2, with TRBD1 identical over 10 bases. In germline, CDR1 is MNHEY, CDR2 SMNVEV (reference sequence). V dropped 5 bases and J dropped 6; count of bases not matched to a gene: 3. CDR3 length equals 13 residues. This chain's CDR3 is CASSQDRGHGYTF. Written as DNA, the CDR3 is TGTGCCAGCAGTCAAGACAGGGGGCATGGCTACACCTTC.

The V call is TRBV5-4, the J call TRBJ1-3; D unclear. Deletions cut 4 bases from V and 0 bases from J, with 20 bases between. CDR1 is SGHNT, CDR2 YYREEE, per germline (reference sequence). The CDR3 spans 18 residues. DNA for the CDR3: TGTGCCAGCAGCCCGCCGCCGGGAGCCCATTTCTCTGGAAACACCATATATTTT. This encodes CASSPPPGAHFSGNTIYF.

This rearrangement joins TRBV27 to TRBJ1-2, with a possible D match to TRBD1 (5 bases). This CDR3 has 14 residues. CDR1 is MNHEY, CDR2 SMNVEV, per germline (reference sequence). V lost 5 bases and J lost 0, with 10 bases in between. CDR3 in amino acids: CASSDSYANYGYTF. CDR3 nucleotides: TGTGCCAGCAGTGACAGTTATGCTAACTATGGCTACACCTTC.

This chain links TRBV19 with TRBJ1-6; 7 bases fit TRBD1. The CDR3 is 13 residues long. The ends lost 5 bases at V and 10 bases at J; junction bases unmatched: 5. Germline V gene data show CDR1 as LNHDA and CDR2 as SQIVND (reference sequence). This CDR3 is CASSGQGGSPLHF. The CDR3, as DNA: TGTGCCAGTAGTGGCCAGGGGGGATCACCCCTCCACTTT. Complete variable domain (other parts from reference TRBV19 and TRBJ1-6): DGGITQSPKYLFRKEGQNVTLSCEQNLNHDAMYWYRQDPGQGLRLIYYSQIVNDFQKGDIAEGYSVSREKKESFPLTVTSAQKNPTAFYLCASSGQGGSPLHFGNGTRLTVT.

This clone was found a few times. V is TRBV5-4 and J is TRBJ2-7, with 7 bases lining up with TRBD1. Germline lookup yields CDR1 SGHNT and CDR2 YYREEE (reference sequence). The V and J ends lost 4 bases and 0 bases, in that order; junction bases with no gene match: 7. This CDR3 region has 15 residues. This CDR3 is CASSNRGTLSYEQYF. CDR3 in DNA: TGTGCCAGCAGCAACAGGGGCACCCTCTCCTACGAGCAGTACTTC.

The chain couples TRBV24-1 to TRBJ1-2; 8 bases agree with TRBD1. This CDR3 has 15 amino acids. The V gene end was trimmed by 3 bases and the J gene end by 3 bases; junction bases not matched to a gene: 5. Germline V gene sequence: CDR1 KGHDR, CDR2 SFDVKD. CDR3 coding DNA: TGTGCCACCAGTGATCCCGGGACAGGAGACTATGGCTACACCTTC. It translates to CATSDPGTGDYGYTF.

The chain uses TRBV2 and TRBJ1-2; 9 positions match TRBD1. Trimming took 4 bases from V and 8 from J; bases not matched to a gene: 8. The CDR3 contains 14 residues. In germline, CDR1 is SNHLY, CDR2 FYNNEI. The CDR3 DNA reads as TGTGCCAGCAGTGCTGGACAGGGGATAGGAGGCTACACCTTC. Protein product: CASSAGQGIGGYTF.

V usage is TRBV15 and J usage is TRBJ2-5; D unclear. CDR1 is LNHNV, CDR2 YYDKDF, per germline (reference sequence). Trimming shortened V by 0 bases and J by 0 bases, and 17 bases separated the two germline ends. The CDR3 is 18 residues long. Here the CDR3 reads CATSRENFASAYQETQYF. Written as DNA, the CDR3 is TGTGCCACCAGCAGAGAAAATTTTGCTAGTGCGTACCAAGAGACCCAGTACTTC.